This T cell receptor (beta chain) came from a study of T cells in Graves' hyperthyroidism and ophthalmopathy. Each ophthalmopathy patient scored at least 3 on the Clinical Activity Score and at least 4 on NOSPECS grade, with duration under 3 months. TCR beta CDR3 regions were amplified from RNA transcripts. HTBI primers were employed in a first-round RT-PCR of the TCR CDR3. TCRdb reanalysed the multiplex PCR reads using MiXCR and keeps one entry per CDR3 protein. The sample has 500,000 or so distinct CDR3 sequences; 17% are singletons. Findings and caveats of the study: Peripheral blood also featured most of the thyroid clonotypes expanded above 0.001.

As to this clonotype: Antigen specificity is unknown.

The sample was blood. This sequence originates from a woman aged 18-35 years with Graves' ophthalmopathy.

The CDR3 region has the DNA TGTGCCAGCAGCTTGGTCTCGGGACACATCTATGGCTACACCTTC. Its protein is CASSLVSGHIYGYTF. The chain combines TRBV5-6 with TRBJ1-2; TRBD1 is a possible D gene (6 bases). This CDR3 is 15 amino acids long. V lost 0 bases, J lost 4 bases, and 13 bases lay in between. CDR1 and CDR2 from the germline V gene are SGHDT and YYEEEE.